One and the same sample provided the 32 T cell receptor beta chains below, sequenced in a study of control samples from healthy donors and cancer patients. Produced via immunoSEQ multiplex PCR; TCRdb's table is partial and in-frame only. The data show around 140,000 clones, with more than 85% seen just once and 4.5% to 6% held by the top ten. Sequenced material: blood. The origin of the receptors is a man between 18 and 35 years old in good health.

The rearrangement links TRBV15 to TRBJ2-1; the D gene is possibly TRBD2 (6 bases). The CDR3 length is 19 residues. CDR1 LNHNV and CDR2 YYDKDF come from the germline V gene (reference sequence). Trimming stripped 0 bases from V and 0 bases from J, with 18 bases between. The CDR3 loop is CATSRDAQGRGSSYNEQFF. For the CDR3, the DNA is TGTGCCACCAGCAGAGATGCCCAGGGTCGGGGGAGCTCCTACAATGAGCAGTTCTTC.

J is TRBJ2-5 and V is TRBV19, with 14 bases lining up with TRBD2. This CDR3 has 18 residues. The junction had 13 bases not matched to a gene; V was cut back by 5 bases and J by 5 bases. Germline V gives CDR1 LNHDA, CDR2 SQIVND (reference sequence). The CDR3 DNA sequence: TGTGCCAGTAGTTCCCGACTAGCGGGAGGGCCGGGGGTTGAGACCCAGTACTTC. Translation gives CASSSRLAGGPGVETQYF.

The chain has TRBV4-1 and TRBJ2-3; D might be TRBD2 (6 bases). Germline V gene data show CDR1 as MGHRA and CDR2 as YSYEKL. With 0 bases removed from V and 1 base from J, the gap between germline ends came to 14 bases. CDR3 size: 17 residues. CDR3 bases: TGCGCCAGCAGCCAAGATTCCGGGCGGGGCGGCACAGATACGCAGTATTTT. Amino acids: CASSQDSGRGGTDTQYF.

CDR3 bases: TGTGCCAGCCTCAACAGGGGGCTGGGGGAGCAGTACTTC. Translated: CASLNRGLGEQYF. The chain employs TRBV6-5 and TRBJ2-7, with 9 bases matching TRBD1. The CDR3 runs to 13 residues. With V trimmed by 8 bases and J by 7 bases, 9 bases remained unmatched. From germline, CDR1 is MNHEY and CDR2 SVGAGI.

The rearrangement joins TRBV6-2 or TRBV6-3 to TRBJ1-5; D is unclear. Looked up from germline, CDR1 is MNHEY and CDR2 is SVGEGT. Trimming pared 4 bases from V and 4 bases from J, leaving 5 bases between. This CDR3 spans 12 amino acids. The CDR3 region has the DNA TGTGCCAGCAGTTTTTTTAATCAGCCCCAGCATTTT. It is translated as CASSFFNQPQHF.

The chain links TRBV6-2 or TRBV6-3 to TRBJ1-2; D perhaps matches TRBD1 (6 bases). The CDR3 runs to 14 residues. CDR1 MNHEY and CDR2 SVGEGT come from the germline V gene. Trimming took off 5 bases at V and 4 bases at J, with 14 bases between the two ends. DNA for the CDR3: TGTGCCAGCAGTCGGCAAGGGGGGCTCTATGGCTACACCTTC. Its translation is CASSRQGGLYGYTF.

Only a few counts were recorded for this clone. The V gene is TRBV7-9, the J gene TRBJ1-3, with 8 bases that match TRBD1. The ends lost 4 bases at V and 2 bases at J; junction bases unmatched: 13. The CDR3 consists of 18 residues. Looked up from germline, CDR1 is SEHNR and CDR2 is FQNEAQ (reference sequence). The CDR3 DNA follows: TGTGCCAGCAGCTGGACAGGGAGTATTACCAGAACTGGAAACACCATATATTTT. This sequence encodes CASSWTGSITRTGNTIYF.

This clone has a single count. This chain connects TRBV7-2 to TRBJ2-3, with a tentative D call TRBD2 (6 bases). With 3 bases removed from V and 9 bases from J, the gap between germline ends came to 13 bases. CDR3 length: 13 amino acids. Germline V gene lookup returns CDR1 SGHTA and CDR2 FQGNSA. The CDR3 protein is CASSFGTEGTQYF. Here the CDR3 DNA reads TGTGCCAGCAGCTTCGGGACGGAGGGGACGCAGTATTTT.

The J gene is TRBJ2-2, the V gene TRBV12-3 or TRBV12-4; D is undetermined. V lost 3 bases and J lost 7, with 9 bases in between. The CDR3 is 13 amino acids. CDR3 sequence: CASSFLGNGELFF. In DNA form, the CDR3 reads TGTGCCAGCAGTTTTTTGGGTAACGGGGAGCTGTTTTTT.

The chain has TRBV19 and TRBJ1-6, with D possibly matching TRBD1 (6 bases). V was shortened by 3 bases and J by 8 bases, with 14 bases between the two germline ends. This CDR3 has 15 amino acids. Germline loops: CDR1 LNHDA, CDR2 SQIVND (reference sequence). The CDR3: CASSILTGSDSPLHF. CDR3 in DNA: TGTGCCAGTAGTATCCTCACAGGGAGCGATTCACCCCTCCACTTT.

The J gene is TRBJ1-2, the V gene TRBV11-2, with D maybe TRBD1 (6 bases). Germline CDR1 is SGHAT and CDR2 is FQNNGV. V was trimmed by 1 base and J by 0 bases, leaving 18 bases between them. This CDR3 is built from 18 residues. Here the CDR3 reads CASSLVSGAEETNYGYTF. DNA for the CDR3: TGTGCCAGCAGCTTAGTTTCGGGGGCAGAAGAGACTAACTATGGCTACACCTTC.

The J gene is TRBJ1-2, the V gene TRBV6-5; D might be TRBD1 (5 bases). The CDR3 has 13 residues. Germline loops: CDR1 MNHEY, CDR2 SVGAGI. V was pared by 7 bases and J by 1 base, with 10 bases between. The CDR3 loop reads CASTYDSNYGYTF. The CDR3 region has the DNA TGTGCCAGCACTTATGACAGTAACTATGGCTACACCTTC.

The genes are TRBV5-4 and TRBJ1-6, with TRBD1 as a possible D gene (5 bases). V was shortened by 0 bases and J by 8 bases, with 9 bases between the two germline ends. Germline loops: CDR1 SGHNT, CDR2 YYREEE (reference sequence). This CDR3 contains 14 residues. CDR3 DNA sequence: TGTGCCAGCAGCTTGGACAGGTATCATTCACCCCTCCACTTT. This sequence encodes CASSLDRYHSPLHF.

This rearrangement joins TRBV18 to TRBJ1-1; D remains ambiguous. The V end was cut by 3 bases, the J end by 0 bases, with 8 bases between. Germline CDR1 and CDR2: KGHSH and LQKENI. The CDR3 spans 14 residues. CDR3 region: CASSPSSVNTEAFF. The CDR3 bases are TGTGCCAGCTCACCGTCCTCCGTGAACACTGAAGCTTTCTTT.

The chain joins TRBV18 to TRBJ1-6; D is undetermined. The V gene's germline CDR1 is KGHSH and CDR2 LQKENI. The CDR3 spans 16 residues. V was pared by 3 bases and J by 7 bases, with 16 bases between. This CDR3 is CASSPSGTTRNSPLHF. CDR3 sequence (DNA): TGTGCCAGCTCACCGTCAGGCACCACGAGGAATTCACCCCTCCACTTT.

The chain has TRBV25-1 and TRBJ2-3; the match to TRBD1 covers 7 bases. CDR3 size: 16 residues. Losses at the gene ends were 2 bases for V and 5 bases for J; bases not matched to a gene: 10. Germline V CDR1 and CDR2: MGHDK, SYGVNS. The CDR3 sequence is CASSEIEGAPKDTQYF. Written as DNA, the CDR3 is TGTGCCAGCAGTGAAATTGAGGGGGCGCCGAAAGATACGCAGTATTTT.

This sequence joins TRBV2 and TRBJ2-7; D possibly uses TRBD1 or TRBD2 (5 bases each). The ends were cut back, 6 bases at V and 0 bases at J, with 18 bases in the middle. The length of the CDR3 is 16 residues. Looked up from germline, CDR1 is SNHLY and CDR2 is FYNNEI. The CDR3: CASRRPGPRSSYEQYF. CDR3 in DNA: TGTGCCAGCAGGAGACCGGGACCCAGGAGCTCCTACGAGCAGTACTTC.

CDR3 region: CASSSTGQGNSPLHF. CDR3 in DNA: TGTGCCAGCAGCTCTACGGGACAGGGAAATTCACCCCTCCACTTT. The chain uses TRBV6-5 and TRBJ1-6, with TRBD1 matching over 9 bases. Unmatched junction bases numbered 7, after V lost 6 bases and J lost 7 bases. Germline V gene sequence: CDR1 MNHEY, CDR2 SVGAGI. The CDR3 consists of 15 residues.

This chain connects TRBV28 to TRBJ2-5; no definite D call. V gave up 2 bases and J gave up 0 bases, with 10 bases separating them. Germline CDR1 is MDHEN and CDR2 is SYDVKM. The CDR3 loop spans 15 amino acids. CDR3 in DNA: TGTGCCAGCAGTTTAGGTGGAAACTACCAAGAGACCCAGTACTTC. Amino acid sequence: CASSLGGNYQETQYF. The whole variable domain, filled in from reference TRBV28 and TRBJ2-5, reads DVKVTQSSRYLVKRTGEKVFLECVQDMDHENMFWYRQDPGLGLRLIYFSYDVKMKEKGDIPEGYSVSREKKERFSLILESASTNQTSMYLCASSLGGNYQETQYFGPGTRLLVL.

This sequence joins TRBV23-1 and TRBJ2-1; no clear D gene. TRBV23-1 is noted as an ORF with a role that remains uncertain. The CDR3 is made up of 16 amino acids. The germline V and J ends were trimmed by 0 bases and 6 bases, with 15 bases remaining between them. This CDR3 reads CASSQSIQYKANEQFF. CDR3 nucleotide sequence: TGCGCCAGCAGTCAATCGATACAGTACAAGGCCAATGAGCAGTTCTTC.

In DNA, the CDR3 is TGCGCCAGCAGCCTCCGACAGTATAGTGAAAAACTGTTTTTT. Encoded protein: CASSLRQYSEKLFF. V usage is TRBV5-1 and J usage is TRBJ1-4, with D perhaps matching TRBD1 (5 bases). Germline V gives CDR1 SGHRS, CDR2 YFSETQ. The CDR3 consists of 14 residues. Trimming left V 4 bases short and J 7 bases short, with 14 bases between.

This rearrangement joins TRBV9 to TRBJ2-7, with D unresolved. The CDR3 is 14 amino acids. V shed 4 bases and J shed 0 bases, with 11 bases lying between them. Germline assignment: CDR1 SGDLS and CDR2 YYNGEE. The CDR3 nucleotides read TGTGCCAGCAGCATCTTACCGAACTCCTACGAGCAGTACTTC. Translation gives CASSILPNSYEQYF. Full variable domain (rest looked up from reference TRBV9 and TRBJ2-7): DSGVTQTPKHLITATGQRVTLRCSPRSGDLSVYWYQQSLDQGLQFLIQYYNGEERAKGNILERFSAQQFPDLHSELNLSSLELGDSALYFCASSILPNSYEQYFGPGTRLTVT.

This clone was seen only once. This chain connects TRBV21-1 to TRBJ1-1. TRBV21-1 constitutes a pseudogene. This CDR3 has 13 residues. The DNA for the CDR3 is TGTGCCAGCAGCAAAGATAAGGGTACTGAAGCTTTCTTT. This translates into CASSKDKGTEAFF.

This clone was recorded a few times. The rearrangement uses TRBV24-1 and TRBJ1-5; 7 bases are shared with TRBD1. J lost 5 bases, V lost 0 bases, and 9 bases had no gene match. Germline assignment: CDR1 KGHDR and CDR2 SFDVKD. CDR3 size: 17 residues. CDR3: CATSDLATQGQDQPQHF. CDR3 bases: TGTGCCACCAGTGATTTGGCCACACAGGGGCAGGATCAGCCCCAGCATTTT.

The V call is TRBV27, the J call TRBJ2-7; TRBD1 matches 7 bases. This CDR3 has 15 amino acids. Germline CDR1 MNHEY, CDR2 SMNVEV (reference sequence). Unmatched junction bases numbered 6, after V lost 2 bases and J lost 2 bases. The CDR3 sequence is CASSLRGPPTYEQYF. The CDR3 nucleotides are TGTGCCAGCAGTTTAAGGGGGCCGCCTACCTACGAGCAGTACTTC.

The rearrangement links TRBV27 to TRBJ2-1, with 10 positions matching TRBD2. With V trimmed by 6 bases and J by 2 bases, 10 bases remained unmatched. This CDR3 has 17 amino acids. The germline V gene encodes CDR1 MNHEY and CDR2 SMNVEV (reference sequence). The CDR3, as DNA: TGTGCCAGCAGACCCCCCGGACTAGCGGCTGCCTACAATGAGCAGTTCTTC. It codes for CASRPPGLAAAYNEQFF.

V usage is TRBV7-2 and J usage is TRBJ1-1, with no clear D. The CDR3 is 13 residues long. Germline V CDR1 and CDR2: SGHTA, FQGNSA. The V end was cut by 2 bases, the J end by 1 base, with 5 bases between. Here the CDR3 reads CASSLQQNTEAFF. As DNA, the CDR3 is TGTGCCAGCAGCTTACAACAGAACACTGAAGCTTTCTTT.

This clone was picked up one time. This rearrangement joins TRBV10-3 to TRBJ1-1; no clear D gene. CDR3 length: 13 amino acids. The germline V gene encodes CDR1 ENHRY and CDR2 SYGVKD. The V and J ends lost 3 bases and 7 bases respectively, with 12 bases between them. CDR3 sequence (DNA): TGTGCCATCAGTGAACGGCGGTCAGTTGAAGCTTTCTTT. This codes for CAISERRSVEAFF.

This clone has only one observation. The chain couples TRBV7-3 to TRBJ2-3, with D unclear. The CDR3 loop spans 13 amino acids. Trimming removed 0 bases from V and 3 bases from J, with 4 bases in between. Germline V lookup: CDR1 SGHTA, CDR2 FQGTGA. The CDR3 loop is CASSLTETDTQYF. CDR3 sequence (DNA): TGTGCCAGCAGCTTAACAGAAACAGATACGCAGTATTTT.

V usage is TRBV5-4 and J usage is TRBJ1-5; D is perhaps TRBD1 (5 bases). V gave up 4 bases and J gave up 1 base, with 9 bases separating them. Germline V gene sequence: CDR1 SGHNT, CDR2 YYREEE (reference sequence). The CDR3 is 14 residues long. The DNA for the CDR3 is TGTGCCAGCAGCAGCCGGGACAGCAATCAGCCCCAGCATTTT. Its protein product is CASSSRDSNQPQHF.

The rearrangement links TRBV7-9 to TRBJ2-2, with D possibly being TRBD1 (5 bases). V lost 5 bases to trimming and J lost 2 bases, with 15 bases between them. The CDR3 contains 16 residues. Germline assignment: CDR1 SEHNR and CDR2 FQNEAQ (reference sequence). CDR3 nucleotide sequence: TGTGCCAGCAGCCAGGGCCAGACCTATAACACCGGGGAGCTGTTTTTT. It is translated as CASSQGQTYNTGELFF. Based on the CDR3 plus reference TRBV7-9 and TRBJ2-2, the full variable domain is DTGVSQNPRHKITKRGQNVTFRCDPISEHNRLYWYRQTLGQGPEFLTYFQNEAQLEKSRLLSDRFSAERPKGSFSTLEIQRTEQGDSAMYLCASSQGQTYNTGELFFGEGSRLTVL.

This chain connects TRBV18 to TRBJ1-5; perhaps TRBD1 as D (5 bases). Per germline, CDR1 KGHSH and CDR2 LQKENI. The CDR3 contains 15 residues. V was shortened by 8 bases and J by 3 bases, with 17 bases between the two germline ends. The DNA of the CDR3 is TGTGCCAGCCCGGGCTCGGGACGCAACAATCAGCCCCAGCATTTT. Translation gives CASPGSGRNNQPQHF.